This record covers a single TCR beta chain. Its antigen is not known. The sample is drawn from a study of response to subunit inactivated influenza vaccine. Whole-study results and caveats: Every seasonal influenza vaccination brings in few new T cells, the authors suggested.

TCRdb reprocessed the RT-PCR reads via MiXCR and lists one record per CDR3 protein. The sample gives 550,000 to 650,000 distinct CDR3 sequences, about 10% of which show up once; 10% is in the top ten. The sample was PBMCs from blood, taken on the day of vaccination. The TCR sequence derives from a man aged 50 to 60 who received an inactivated influenza vaccine.

The CDR3 spells CSAPTISYNEQFF. The DNA for the CDR3 is TGCAGTGCCCCTACGATCTCCTACAATGAGCAGTTCTTC. The rearrangement links TRBV20-1 to TRBJ2-1; no reliable D call. The CDR3 is made up of 13 amino acids. The germline gives CDR1 DFQATT, CDR2 SNEGSKA (reference sequence). Deletions cut 6 bases from V and 0 bases from J, with 9 bases between.